These 18 T cell receptor beta chains share one sample of origin, sequenced in a study of T cells in Graves' hyperthyroidism and ophthalmopathy. The investigators amplified TCR beta CDR3 regions from RNA transcripts. RT-PCR in the first round (using the HTBI primer set) targeted the TCR CDR3. TCRdb re-analysed the multiplex PCR reads in MiXCR, keeping a single row per CDR3 protein. This table has approximately 370,000 distinct CDR3 sequences, about 15% appearing once. Sequencing was carried out using blood. The receptors originated from a woman in her twenties or thirties with Graves' hyperthyroidism that later progressed to Graves' ophthalmopathy.

This clonotype came up many times. The rearrangement joins TRBV29-1 to TRBJ2-3, with 14 bases lining up with TRBD2. The germline CDR1 and CDR2 sequences are SQVTM and ANQGSEA. This CDR3 is 14 amino acids long. J gave up 3 bases and V 6 bases, and 2 bases lay outside the gene matches. CDR3: CSVGLAGVTDTQYF. DNA for the CDR3: TGCAGCGTGGGACTAGCGGGAGTTACAGATACGCAGTATTTT.

As regards this clonotype: An end of the junction does not agree with germline; a read error may underlie this. The genes are TRBV11-2 and TRBJ2-7; D possibly corresponds to TRBD2 (6 bases). The CDR3 is 14 residues long. The V gene's germline CDR1 is SGHAT and CDR2 FQNNGV. The CDR3 sequence: CASGLRGGYNEQYF. In DNA, the CDR3 is TGTGCCAGCGGCTTACGGGGAGGCTACAATGAGCAGTACTTC. The variable domain in full, with the rest retrieved from reference TRBV11-2 and TRBJ2-7, is EAGVAQSPRYKIIEKRQSVAFWCNPISGHATLYWYQQILGQGPKLLIQFQNNGVVDDSQLPKDRFSAERLKGVDSTLKIQPAKLEDSAVYLCASGLRGGYNEQYFGPGTRLTVT.

A word on this clonotype: A much bigger clone sits one base away, suggesting this may be a read error. The chain carries TRBV5-1 and TRBJ2-1; TRBD2 is a possible D gene (6 bases). Deletions cut 4 bases from V and 10 bases from J, with 33 bases between. This CDR3 is built from 19 residues. Germline loops: CDR1 SGHRS, CDR2 YFSETQ. In DNA form, the CDR3 reads TGCGCCAGCAGCGTCTCGGGAGAAGAGGACCTCTCGTTCTGCTACGAGCAGTTCTTC. Its translation is CASSVSGEEDLSFCYEQFF.

Turning to this clonotype: One end of the junction varies from germline; a read error may be responsible. J is TRBJ2-1 and V is TRBV20-1, with 14 bases that match TRBD2. The germline V gene encodes CDR1 DFQATT and CDR2 SNEGSKA (reference sequence). The CDR3 loop spans 17 amino acids. Written as DNA, the CDR3 is TGCAGTGCCAGAGAGGGACTAGCGGGAGTATTTGGTAATGAGCAGTCCTTC. Translating gives CSAREGLAGVFGNEQSF.

This clonotype was counted only a few times. The V call is TRBV20-1, the J call TRBJ2-7; 7 positions match TRBD2. From germline, CDR1 is DFQATT and CDR2 SNEGSKA (reference sequence). The CDR3 contains 15 residues. V was clipped by 0 bases and J by 3 bases; unmatched bases: 8. This chain's CDR3 is CSARDFSTSNYEQYF. In DNA, the CDR3 is TGCAGTGCTAGAGATTTTTCGACTAGCAACTACGAGCAGTACTTC.

This clonotype showed up many times. The rearrangement links TRBV12-3 or TRBV12-4 to TRBJ1-1; 9 bases align to TRBD1. V shed 6 bases and J 7 bases; nucleotides not matched to a gene: 9. This CDR3 comprises 14 residues. Written as DNA, the CDR3 is TGTGCCAGCAGCATCTCCGGGACAGGGTTTGAAGCTTTCTTT. The encoded protein is CASSISGTGFEAFF.

The sample holds many counts of this clonotype. The genes are TRBV14 and TRBJ2-7; 8 positions agree with TRBD2. Germline V gene data show CDR1 as SGHDN and CDR2 as FVKESK. This CDR3 is built from 17 residues. The V gene end was trimmed by 0 bases and the J gene end by 2 bases; junction bases not matched to a gene: 9. The CDR3 loop reads CASSQDVGTSGTYEQYF. The CDR3 region has the DNA TGTGCCAGCAGCCAAGATGTCGGAACTAGCGGCACCTACGAGCAGTACTTC.

This clonotype occurred many times. V gene TRBV6-1 combines with J gene TRBJ2-3, with D hard to call. Trimming cost V 6 bases and J 1 base, with 11 bases left between them. Germline V gene lookup returns CDR1 MNHNS and CDR2 SASEGT. This CDR3 region has 14 residues. CDR3 loop: CASRFDPGTDTQYF. CDR3 nucleotides: TGTGCCAGCAGATTCGACCCCGGCACAGATACGCAGTATTTT.

The table lists this clonotype with many counts. CDR3 sequence (DNA): TGTGCCAGTAGTATGTCGTTAAACACTGAAGCTTTCTTT. It encodes CASSMSLNTEAFF. The chain combines TRBV19 with TRBJ1-1; no firm D call. The CDR3 extends over 13 amino acids. Germline CDR1 and CDR2: LNHDA and SQIVND (reference sequence). The V end lost 3 bases, the J end lost 2 bases, and 7 bases lay between the germline ends.

The sample holds many counts of this clonotype. The chain recombines TRBV11-2 with TRBJ1-2; 7 nucleotides line up with TRBD1. With V trimmed by 4 bases and J by 5 bases, 10 bases remained unmatched. The CDR3 has 15 amino acids. Germline V lookup: CDR1 SGHAT, CDR2 FQNNGV. CDR3 nucleotides: TGTGCCAGCAGCTCCAGTGGGACAGCGGCATATGGCTACACCTTC. This sequence encodes CASSSSGTAAYGYTF.

This clonotype was seen many times. The genes are TRBV18 and TRBJ2-1; a weak D match, TRBD2 (5 bases). The CDR3 runs to 14 residues. V lost 3 bases to trimming and J lost 5 bases, with 11 bases between them. Germline V lookup: CDR1 KGHSH, CDR2 LQKENI. The chain's CDR3 is CASSPPAVHNEQFF. The CDR3 region has the DNA TGTGCCAGCTCACCGCCAGCGGTACACAATGAGCAGTTCTTC.

This clonotype has a handful of counts. CDR3 coding DNA: TGTGCCAGCAGTTTTAGGGCTAGCGGGACCTACGAGCAGTACTTC. Protein: CASSFRASGTYEQYF. V is TRBV28 and J is TRBJ2-7; 9 nucleotides align to TRBD2. The CDR3 consists of 15 residues. Germline-derived CDR1 and CDR2 are MDHEN and SYDVKM. The trim removed 3 bases at V and 2 bases at J, leaving 5 bases unmatched.

The gene calls are TRBV5-6 and TRBJ2-3; 10 positions agree with TRBD1. V lost 4 bases to trimming and J lost 6 bases; unmatched junction nucleotides: 5. The CDR3 is 14 amino acids. Germline-derived CDR1 and CDR2 are SGHDT and YYEEEE. The CDR3 DNA is TGTGCCAGCAGCCCCGGACAGGGGGTTGATACGCAGTATTTT. It specifies CASSPGQGVDTQYF.

This clonotype was found a few times. This sequence joins TRBV2 and TRBJ2-2, with D uncertain. V lost 4 bases, J lost 5 bases, and 17 bases lay in between. Germline lookup yields CDR1 SNHLY and CDR2 FYNNEI. The length of the CDR3 is 16 residues. In DNA form, the CDR3 reads TGTGCCAGCAGTGGCTGGGAAATCCGAAGAACCGGGGAGCTGTTTTTT. This encodes CASSGWEIRRTGELFF. Full variable domain (remainder filled in from reference TRBV2 and TRBJ2-2): EPEVTQTPSHQVTQMGQEVILRCVPISNHLYFYWYRQILGQKVEFLVSFYNNEISEKSEIFDDQFSVERPDGSNFTLKIRSTKLEDSAMYFCASSGWEIRRTGELFFGEGSRLTVL.

In its sample, this clonotype was seen many times. The V and J genes are TRBV10-3 and TRBJ1-1, with 11 bases fitting TRBD1. The length of the CDR3 is 16 residues. Germline V gives CDR1 ENHRY, CDR2 SYGVKD. Trimming cost V 0 bases and J 3 bases; bases outside gene matches: 3. Written as DNA, the CDR3 is TGTGCCATCAGTGAGTCGGGACAGGGGGTGGACACTGAAGCTTTCTTT. Amino acids: CAISESGQGVDTEAFF.

This clonotype was recorded at least ten times. V usage is TRBV20-1 and J usage is TRBJ1-5; the match to TRBD1 covers 8 bases. This CDR3 spans 14 amino acids. V shed 1 base, J shed 2 bases, and the junction held 1 base outside the gene matches. Germline CDR1 and CDR2: DFQATT and SNEGSKA (reference sequence). CDR3 region: CSARADRGNQPQHF. The CDR3, as DNA: TGCAGTGCTAGAGCGGACAGGGGCAATCAGCCCCAGCATTTT.

The table lists this clonotype with many counts. The gene calls are TRBV6-5 and TRBJ2-7; possible D gene TRBD1, 6 bases. CDR3 length equals 13 residues. Deletions cut 0 bases from V and 5 bases from J, with 8 bases between. Germline V CDR1 and CDR2: MNHEY, SVGAGI. Here the CDR3 DNA reads TGTGCCAGCAGTTACTCGGACAGAGACGAGCAGTACTTC. Encoded protein: CASSYSDRDEQYF.

This clonotype was picked up many times. This rearrangement joins TRBV27 to TRBJ2-7, with D perhaps assigned TRBD1 or TRBD2 (5 bases each). The CDR3 loop spans 14 amino acids. Germline V gives CDR1 MNHEY, CDR2 SMNVEV (reference sequence). Trimming left V 3 bases short and J 3 bases short, with 12 bases between. The chain's CDR3 is CASSFLGADYEQYF. The CDR3 nucleotides read TGTGCCAGCAGTTTTCTCGGGGCCGACTACGAGCAGTACTTC.